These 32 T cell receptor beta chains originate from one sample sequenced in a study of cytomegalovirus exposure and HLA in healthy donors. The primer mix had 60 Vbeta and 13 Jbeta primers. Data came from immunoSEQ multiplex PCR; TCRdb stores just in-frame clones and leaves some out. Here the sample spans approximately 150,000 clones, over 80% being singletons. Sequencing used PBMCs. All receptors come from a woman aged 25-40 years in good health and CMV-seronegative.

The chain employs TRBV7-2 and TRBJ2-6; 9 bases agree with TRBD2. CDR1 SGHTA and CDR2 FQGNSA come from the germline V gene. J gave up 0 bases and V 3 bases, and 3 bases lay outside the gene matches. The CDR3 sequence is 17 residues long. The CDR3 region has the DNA TGTGCCAGCAGCTTTAGCGGGGGCCGCTCTGGGGCCAACGTCCTGACTTTC. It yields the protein CASSFSGGRSGANVLTF. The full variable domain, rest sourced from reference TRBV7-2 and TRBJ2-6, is GAGVSQSPSNKVTEKGKDVELRCDPISGHTALYWYRQSLGQGLEFLIYFQGNSAPDKSGLPSDRFSAERTGGSVSTLTIQRTQQEDSAVYLCASSFSGGRSGANVLTFGAGSRLTVL.

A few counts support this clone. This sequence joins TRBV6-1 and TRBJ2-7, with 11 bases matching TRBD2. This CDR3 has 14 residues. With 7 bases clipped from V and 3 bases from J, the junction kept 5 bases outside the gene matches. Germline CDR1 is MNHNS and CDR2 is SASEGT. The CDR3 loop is CASIVLAGVYEQYF. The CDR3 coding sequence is TGTGCCAGCATAGTACTAGCGGGAGTCTACGAGCAGTACTTC.

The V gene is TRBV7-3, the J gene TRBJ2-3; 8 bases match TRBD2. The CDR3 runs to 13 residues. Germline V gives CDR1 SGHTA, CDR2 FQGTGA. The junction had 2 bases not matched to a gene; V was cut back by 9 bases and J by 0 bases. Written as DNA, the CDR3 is TGTGCCAGTAGCGGGGCGAGCACAGATACGCAGTATTTT. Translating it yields CASSGASTDTQYF.

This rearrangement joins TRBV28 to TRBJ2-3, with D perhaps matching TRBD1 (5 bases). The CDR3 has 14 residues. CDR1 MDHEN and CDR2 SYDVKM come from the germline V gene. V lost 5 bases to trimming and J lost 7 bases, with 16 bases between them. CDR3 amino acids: CASSLGATRYTQYF. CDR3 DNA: TGTGCCAGCAGTCTAGGGGCCACAAGGTATACGCAGTATTTT.

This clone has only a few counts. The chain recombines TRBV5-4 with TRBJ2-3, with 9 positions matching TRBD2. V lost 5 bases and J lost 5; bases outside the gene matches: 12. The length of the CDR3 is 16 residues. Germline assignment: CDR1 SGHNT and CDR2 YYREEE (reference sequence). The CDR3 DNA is TGTGCCAGCAGGCCCCCCGGGCGGGAGGGCCTAGATACGCAGTATTTT. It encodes CASRPPGREGLDTQYF.

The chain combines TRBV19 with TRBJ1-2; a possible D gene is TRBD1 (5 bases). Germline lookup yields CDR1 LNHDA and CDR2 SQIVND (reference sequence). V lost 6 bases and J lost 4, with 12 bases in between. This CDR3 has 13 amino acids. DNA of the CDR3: TGTGCCAGTAGGCTAGACAGTTTCTATGGCTACACCTTC. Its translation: CASRLDSFYGYTF.

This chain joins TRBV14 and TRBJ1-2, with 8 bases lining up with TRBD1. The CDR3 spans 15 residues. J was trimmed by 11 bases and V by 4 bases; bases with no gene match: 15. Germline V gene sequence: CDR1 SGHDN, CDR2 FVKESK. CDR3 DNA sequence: TGTGCCAGCAGCCGGAATGACAGGGGTAATGCCCATTACACCTTC. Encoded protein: CASSRNDRGNAHYTF.

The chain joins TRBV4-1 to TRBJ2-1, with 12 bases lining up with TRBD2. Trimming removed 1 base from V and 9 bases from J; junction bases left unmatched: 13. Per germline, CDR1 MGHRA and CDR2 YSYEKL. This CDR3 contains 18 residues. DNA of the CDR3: TGCGCCAGCAGCCAAGGAAGGGCTAGCGGGAGGGCAAAGGGTGAGCAGTTCTTC. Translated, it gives CASSQGRASGRAKGEQFF.

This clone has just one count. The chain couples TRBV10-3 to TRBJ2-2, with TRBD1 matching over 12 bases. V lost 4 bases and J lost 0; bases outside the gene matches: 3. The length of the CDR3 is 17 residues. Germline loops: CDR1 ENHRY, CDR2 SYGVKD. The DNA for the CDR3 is TGTGCCATCAGTGGAGGGGACAGGGGGCCGAACACCGGGGAGCTGTTTTTT. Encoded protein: CAISGGDRGPNTGELFF.

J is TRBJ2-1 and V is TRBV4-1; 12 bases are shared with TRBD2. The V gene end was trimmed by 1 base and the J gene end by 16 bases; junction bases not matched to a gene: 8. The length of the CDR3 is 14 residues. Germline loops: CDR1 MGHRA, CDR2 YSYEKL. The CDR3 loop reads CASSQGSLAGGHFF. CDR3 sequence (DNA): TGCGCCAGCAGCCAAGGTTCCCTAGCGGGGGGGCATTTCTTC.

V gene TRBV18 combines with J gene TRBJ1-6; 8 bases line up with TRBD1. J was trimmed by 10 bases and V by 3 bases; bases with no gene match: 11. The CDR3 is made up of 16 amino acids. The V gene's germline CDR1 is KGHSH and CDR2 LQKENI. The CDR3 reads CASSPPRRGLGSPLHF. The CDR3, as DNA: TGTGCCAGCTCACCGCCGCGCAGGGGGCTTGGATCACCCCTCCACTTT.

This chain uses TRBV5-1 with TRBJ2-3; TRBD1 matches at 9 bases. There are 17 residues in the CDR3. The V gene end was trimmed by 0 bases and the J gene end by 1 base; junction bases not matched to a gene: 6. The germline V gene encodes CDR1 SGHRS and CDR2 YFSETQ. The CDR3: CASSLAPQGARTDTQYF. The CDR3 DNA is TGCGCCAGCAGCTTGGCCCCACAGGGGGCCCGCACAGATACGCAGTATTTT.

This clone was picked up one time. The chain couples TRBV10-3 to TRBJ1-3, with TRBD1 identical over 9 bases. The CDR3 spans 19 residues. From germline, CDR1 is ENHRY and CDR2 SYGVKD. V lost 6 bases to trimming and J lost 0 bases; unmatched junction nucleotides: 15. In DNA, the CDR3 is TGTGCCATCAGAGAAAACTACGCGGGACAGGGCATCTCTGGAAACACCATATATTTT. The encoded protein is CAIRENYAGQGISGNTIYF.

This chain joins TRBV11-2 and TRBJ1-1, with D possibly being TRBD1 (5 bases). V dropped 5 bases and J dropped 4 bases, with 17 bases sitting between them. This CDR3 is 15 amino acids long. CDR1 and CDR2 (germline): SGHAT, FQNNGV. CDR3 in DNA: TGTGCCAGCAGCCTTATTGTCGGGGGGGGCACTGAAGCTTTCTTT. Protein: CASSLIVGGGTEAFF.

The CDR3: CATSRDGPGQSPYNEQFF. As DNA, the CDR3 is TGTGCCACCAGCAGAGATGGTCCGGGACAATCTCCTTACAATGAGCAGTTCTTC. The chain uses TRBV15 and TRBJ2-1, with a tentative D call TRBD1 (6 bases). Trimming removed 0 bases at V and 4 bases at J, with 19 bases between. The CDR3 totals 18 residues. Per the germline V gene, CDR1 is LNHNV and CDR2 is YYDKDF (reference sequence).

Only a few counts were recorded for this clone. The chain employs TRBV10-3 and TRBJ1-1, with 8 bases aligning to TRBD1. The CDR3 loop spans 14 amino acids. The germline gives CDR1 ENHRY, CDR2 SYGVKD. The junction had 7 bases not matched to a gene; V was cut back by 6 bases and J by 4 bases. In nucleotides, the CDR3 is TGTGCCATCAGAAAACAGGGGGAGGGCACTGAAGCTTTCTTT. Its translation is CAIRKQGEGTEAFF.

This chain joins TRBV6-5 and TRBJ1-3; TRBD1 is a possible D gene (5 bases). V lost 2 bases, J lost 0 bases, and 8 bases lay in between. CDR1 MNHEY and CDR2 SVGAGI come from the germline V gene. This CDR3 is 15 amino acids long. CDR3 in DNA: TGTGCCAGCAGTTACCAGGGTGACTCTGGAAACACCATATATTTT. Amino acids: CASSYQGDSGNTIYF.

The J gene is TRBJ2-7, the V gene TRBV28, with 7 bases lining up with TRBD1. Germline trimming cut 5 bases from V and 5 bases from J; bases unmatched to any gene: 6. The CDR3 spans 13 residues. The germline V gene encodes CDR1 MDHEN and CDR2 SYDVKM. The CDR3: CASSLTGLNEQYF. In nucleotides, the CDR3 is TGTGCCAGCAGTCTGACAGGGCTCAACGAGCAGTACTTC.

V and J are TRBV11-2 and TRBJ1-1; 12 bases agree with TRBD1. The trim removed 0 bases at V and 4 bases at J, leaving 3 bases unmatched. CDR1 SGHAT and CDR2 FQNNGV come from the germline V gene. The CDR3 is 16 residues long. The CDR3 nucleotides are TGTGCCAGCAGCTTAGATTGGGACAGGGGGCTCACTGAAGCTTTCTTT. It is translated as CASSLDWDRGLTEAFF.

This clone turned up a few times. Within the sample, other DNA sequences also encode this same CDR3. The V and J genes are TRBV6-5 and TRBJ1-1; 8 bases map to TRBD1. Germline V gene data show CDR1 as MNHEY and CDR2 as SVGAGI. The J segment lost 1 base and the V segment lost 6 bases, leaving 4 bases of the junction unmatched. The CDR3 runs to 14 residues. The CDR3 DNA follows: TGTGCCAGCAGACCCGGACAGGGGAACACTGAAGCTTTCTTT. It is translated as CASRPGQGNTEAFF.

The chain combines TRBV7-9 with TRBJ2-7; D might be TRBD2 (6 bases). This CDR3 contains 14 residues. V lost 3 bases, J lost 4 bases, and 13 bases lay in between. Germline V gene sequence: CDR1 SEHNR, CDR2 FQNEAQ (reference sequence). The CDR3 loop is CASSFAGSGYEQYF. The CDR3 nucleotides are TGTGCCAGCAGCTTCGCCGGGAGTGGGTACGAGCAGTACTTC. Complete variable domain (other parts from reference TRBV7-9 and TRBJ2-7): DTGVSQNPRHKITKRGQNVTFRCDPISEHNRLYWYRQTLGQGPEFLTYFQNEAQLEKSRLLSDRFSAERPKGSFSTLEIQRTEQGDSAMYLCASSFAGSGYEQYFGPGTRLTVT.

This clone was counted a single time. CDR3 residues: CASSNNRVSFEKLFF. The CDR3 region has the DNA TGCGCCAGCAGCAATAACAGGGTATCTTTTGAAAAACTGTTTTTT. The V and J genes are TRBV4-3 and TRBJ1-4, with a tentative D call TRBD1 (6 bases). The CDR3 runs to 15 residues. The ends were cut back, 5 bases at V and 7 bases at J, with 17 bases in the middle. In germline, CDR1 is LGHNA, CDR2 YSLEER.

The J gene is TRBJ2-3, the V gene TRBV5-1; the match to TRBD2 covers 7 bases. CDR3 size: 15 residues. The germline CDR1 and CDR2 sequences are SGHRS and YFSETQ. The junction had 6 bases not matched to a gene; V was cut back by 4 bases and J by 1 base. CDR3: CASSPSGTGTDTQYF. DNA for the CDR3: TGCGCCAGCAGCCCCAGCGGGACTGGCACAGATACGCAGTATTTT.

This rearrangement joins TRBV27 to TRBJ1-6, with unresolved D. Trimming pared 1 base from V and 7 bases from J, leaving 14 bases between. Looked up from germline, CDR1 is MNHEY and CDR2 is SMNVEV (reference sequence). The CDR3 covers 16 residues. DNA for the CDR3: TGTGCCAGCAGTTTATGGAGTCGGACGGGAAATTCACCCCTCCACTTT. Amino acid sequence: CASSLWSRTGNSPLHF.

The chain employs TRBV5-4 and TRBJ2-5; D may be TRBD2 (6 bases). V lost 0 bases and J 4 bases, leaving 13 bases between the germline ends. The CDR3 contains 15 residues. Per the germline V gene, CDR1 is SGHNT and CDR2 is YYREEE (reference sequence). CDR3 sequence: CASSLAGVNSETQYF. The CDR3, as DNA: TGTGCCAGCAGCTTGGCGGGGGTGAACTCAGAGACCCAGTACTTC.

The CDR3 DNA sequence: TGCAGCGCCGGGACAGGATTGACCTACGAGCAGTACTTC. Its protein product is CSAGTGLTYEQYF. The V call is TRBV29-1, the J call TRBJ2-5; 8 bases line up with TRBD1. TRBJ2-7 matches the DNA end more closely, so the J call is doubtful. The V gene's germline CDR1 is SQVTM and CDR2 ANQGSEA. The CDR3 totals 13 residues.

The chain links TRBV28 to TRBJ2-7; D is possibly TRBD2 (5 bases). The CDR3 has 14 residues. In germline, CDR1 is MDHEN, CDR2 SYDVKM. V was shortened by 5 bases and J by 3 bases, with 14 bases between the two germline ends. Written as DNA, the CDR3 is TGTGCCAGCAGTGAGGCTGAGCGGTTCTACGAGCAGTACTTC. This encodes CASSEAERFYEQYF.

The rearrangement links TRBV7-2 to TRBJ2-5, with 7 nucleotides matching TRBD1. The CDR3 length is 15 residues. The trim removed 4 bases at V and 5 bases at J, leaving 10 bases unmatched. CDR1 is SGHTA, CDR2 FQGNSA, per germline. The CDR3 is CASSSTVQGLETQYF. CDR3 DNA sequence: TGTGCCAGCAGCTCGACCGTACAGGGGCTGGAGACCCAGTACTTC.

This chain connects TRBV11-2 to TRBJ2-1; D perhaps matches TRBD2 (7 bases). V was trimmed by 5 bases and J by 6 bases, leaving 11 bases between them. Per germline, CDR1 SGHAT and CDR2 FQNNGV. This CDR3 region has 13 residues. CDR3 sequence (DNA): TGTGCCAGCAGCCCCGGGGGGCCCAATGAGCAGTTCTTC. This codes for CASSPGGPNEQFF.

Written as DNA, the CDR3 is TGTGCCAGTAGGAATTGGGGGGGTGGCGGCACTGAAGCTTTCTTT. Translating gives CASRNWGGGGTEAFF. The rearrangement links TRBV19 to TRBJ1-1; TRBD1 might be the D (5 bases). The ends were cut back, 6 bases at V and 4 bases at J, with 18 bases in the middle. This CDR3 comprises 15 residues. Germline CDR1 LNHDA, CDR2 SQIVND (reference sequence).

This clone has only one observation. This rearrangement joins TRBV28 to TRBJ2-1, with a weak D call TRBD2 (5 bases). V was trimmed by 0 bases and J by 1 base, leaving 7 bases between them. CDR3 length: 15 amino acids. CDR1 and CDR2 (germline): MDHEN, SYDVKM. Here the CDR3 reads CASSLWRASYNEQFF. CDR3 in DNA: TGTGCCAGCAGTTTATGGCGGGCTTCCTACAATGAGCAGTTCTTC.

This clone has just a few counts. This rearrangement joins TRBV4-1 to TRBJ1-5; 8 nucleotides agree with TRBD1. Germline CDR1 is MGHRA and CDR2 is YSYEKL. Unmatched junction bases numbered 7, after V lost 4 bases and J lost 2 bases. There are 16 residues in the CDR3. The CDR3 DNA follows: TGCGCCAGCAGCCTCCAGGGGGCCGGGGGCAATCAGCCCCAGCATTTT. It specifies CASSLQGAGGNQPQHF.